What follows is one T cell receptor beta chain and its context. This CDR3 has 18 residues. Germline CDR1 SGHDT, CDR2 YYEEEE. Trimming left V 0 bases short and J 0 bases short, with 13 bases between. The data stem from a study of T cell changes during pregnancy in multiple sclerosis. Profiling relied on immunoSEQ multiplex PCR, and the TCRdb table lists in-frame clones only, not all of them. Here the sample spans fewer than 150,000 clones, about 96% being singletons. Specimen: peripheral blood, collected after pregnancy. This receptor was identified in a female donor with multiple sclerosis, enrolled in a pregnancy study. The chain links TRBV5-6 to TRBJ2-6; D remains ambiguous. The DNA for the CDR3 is TGTGCCAGCAGCTTGGCCTCGGTGATCCTCTCTGGGGCCAACGTCCTGACTTTC. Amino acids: CASSLASVILSGANVLTF.